Listed below are T cell receptor beta chains from one sample, sequenced in a study of CD8 T cells in Susac syndrome. TCRdb recomputed calls from the immunoSEQ multiplex PCR reads with MiXCR, one row per CDR3 protein. The sample consists of some 260,000 distinct CDR3 sequences, around 83% of them appearing once. What was sequenced was CD8+ T cells from PBMCs. Receptor source: a human donor with multiple sclerosis. Both conserved end residues are part of each CDR3. A D gene is named only where the DNA matches it firmly. Clone size is given for some rows only: seen once, a few or many times, or a class if the clone is expanded.

TRBJ1-2 17 TRBV7-9 TRBD1 once CASSLRHRTGLGYGYTF TGTGCCAGCAGCTTAAGACATCGGACAGGGCTCGGCTATGGCTACACCTTC
TRBJ1-2 11 TRBV28 - - CASSFGLGYTF TGTGCCAGCAGTTTCGGTCTTGGCTACACCTTC
TRBJ1-4 16 TRBV9 TRBD1 - CASSAGQGGTNEKLFF TGTGCCAGCAGCGCGGGGCAGGGGGGGACTAATGAAAAACTGTTTTTT
TRBJ1-2 15 TRBV29-1 - - CSAQYRANSNYGYTF TGCAGCGCCCAATACCGGGCCAACTCTAACTATGGCTACACCTTC
TRBJ2-6 16 TRBV4-1 - - CASSPIARSGANVLTF TGCGCCAGCAGCCCCATCGCGCGCTCTGGGGCCAACGTCCTGACTTTC
TRBJ2-3 14 TRBV7-9 - - CASSPRGYTDTQYF TGTGCCAGCAGTCCCAGGGGTTACACAGATACGCAGTATTTT
TRBJ1-1 14 TRBV29-1 - - CSVGYLQLRTEAFF TGCAGCGTTGGGTATCTACAGTTAAGGACTGAAGCTTTCTTT
TRBJ1-4 15 TRBV15 - - CATSRPGVLNEKLFF TGTGCCACCAGCAGACCCGGGGTATTAAATGAAAAACTGTTTTTT
TRBJ2-5 16 TRBV6-1 - - CASSLVGHGGEETQYF TGTGCCAGCAGCCTCGTAGGACATGGCGGAGAGGAGACCCAGTACTTC
TRBJ2-5 14 TRBV6-1 TRBD2 once CAGQGGRDRETQYF TGTGCCGGCCAGGGAGGGCGGGACCGAGAGACCCAGTACTTC
TRBJ2-2 13 TRBV5-4 - - CASSPDGPGELFF TGTGCCAGCAGCCCCGATGGACCCGGGGAGCTGTTTTTT
TRBJ1-5 14 TRBV12-3/TRBV12-4 - once CASSRGFINQPQHF TGTGCCAGCAGCCGGGGCTTTATCAATCAGCCCCAGCATTTT
TRBJ1-3 16 TRBV7-9 TRBD1 - CASSYNRGRQGNTIYF TGTGCCAGCAGCTACAACAGGGGGAGGCAAGGAAACACCATATATTTT
TRBJ1-2 12 TRBV20-1 TRBD1 few CSVRQGAYGYTF TGCAGTGTGAGACAGGGGGCATATGGCTACACCTTC
TRBJ2-1 15 TRBV4-2 - few CASSLGPGPLNEQFF TGTGCCAGCAGCCTAGGGCCGGGGCCCCTAAATGAGCAGTTCTTC
TRBJ1-2 10 TRBV29-1 - - CSVDSVSGSF TGCAGCGTCGACAGCGTTTCGGGGTCCTTC
TRBJ2-5 15 TRBV4-1 - few CASSQVYLRGETQYF TGCGCCAGCAGCCAAGTGTATCTGAGGGGTGAGACCCAGTACTTC
TRBJ2-5 15 TRBV12-3/TRBV12-4 - once CASSFGGPRLETQYF TGTGCCAGCAGTTTCGGGGGCCCGCGTTTGGAGACCCAGTACTTC
TRBJ1-2 14 TRBV12-3/TRBV12-4 - - CASRSGTKWKGYTF TGTGCCAGCAGGTCCGGGACGAAATGGAAAGGCTACACCTTC
TRBJ2-1 16 TRBV4-1 - - CASSRANTSSYNEQFF TGCGCCAGCAGCCGGGCGAACACGAGCTCCTACAATGAGCAGTTCTTC
TRBJ2-1 11 TRBV2 - few CASTSYNEQFF TGTGCCAGCACTTCCTACAATGAGCAGTTCTTC
TRBJ2-7 15 TRBV16 - - CASSQSGGQSYEQYF TGTGCCAGCAGCCAATCGGGGGGACAGAGCTACGAGCAGTACTTC
TRBJ2-3 16 TRBV20-1 TRBD2 - CSARVGSGSHTDTQYF TGCAGTGCTAGAGTGGGTAGCGGGAGCCACACAGATACGCAGTATTTT
TRBJ1-4 16 TRBV28 - - CASSSPNEEWNEKLFF TGTGCCAGCAGTTCCCCAAACGAGGAATGGAATGAAAAACTGTTTTTT
TRBJ2-7 15 TRBV4-1 TRBD1 - CASSQGQGFFYEQYF TGCGCCAGCAGCCAAGGACAGGGTTTCTTCTACGAGCAGTACTTC
TRBJ2-4 14 TRBV6-6 TRBD1 - CASSSGQGANIQYF TGTGCCAGCAGTTCGGGACAGGGAGCAAACATTCAGTACTTC
TRBJ2-7 15 TRBV6-1 - - CASSEVRTTSYEQYF TGTGCCAGCAGTGAAGTTAGAACTACCTCCTACGAGCAGTACTTC
TRBJ2-1 16 TRBV28 TRBD2 - CASSIPLSGIYNEQFF TGTGCCAGCAGTATCCCTTTGAGCGGGATCTACAATGAGCAGTTCTTC
TRBJ2-1 15 TRBV27 - once CASTPLPSWANEQFF TGTGCCAGCACCCCGCTCCCCAGTTGGGCGAATGAGCAGTTCTTC
TRBJ1-5 14 TRBV6-5 - - CASSYSGGNQPQHF TGTGCCAGCAGTTACTCGGGCGGCAATCAGCCCCAGCATTTT
TRBJ2-7 12 TRBV27 - - CASSLSGREWNF TGTGCCAGCAGTTTATCAGGACGGGAGTGGAACTTC
TRBJ2-7 14 TRBV7-9 - - CASSLEGSSYEQYF TGTGCCAGCAGCTTAGAGGGCAGTTCCTACGAGCAGTACTTC
TRBJ2-7 15 TRBV5-4 - few CASSFQRQASYEQYF TGTGCCAGCAGCTTTCAGAGACAGGCCTCCTACGAGCAGTACTTC
TRBJ1-1 15 TRBV5-1 - - CASSLSGRTNTEAFF TGCGCCAGCAGCTTATCGGGACGTACGAACACTGAAGCTTTCTTT
TRBJ2-7 14 TRBV27 TRBD2 once CASSSGGGIREQYF TGTGCCAGCAGTTCTGGCGGGGGAATACGCGAGCAGTACTTC
TRBJ1-1 13 TRBV27 - - CASSLQGSTEAFF TGTGCCAGCAGTTTACAGGGGTCCACTGAAGCTTTCTTT
TRBJ1-5 14 TRBV6-2/TRBV6-3 - few CASSYLDSAQPQHF TGTGCCAGCAGTTACCTGGACAGTGCGCAGCCCCAGCATTTT
TRBJ2-1 17 TRBV7-3 TRBD1 - CASSLMDGDRAYNEQFF TGTGCCAGCAGCTTAATGGATGGGGACAGGGCCTACAATGAGCAGTTCTTC
TRBJ2-1 11 TRBV20-1 - - CSAGDLNEQFF TGCAGTGCTGGGGACCTCAATGAGCAGTTCTTC
TRBJ2-7 14 TRBV21-1 - - CAKYPGSYGYEQYF TGTGCCAAATACCCGGGTTCATACGGGTACGAGCAGTACTTC
TRBJ2-7 12 TRBV7-9 - - CASSLRDYEQYF TGTGCCAGCAGCTTGCGGGACTACGAGCAGTACTTC
TRBJ1-1 14 TRBV6-5 - - CASSYSTSWTEAFF TGTGCCAGCAGTTACTCGACGAGTTGGACTGAAGCTTTCTTT
TRBJ2-1 17 TRBV2 TRBD2 - CASSPGLAGGPGNEQFF TGTGCCAGCAGTCCGGGACTAGCGGGAGGGCCAGGCAATGAGCAGTTCTTC
TRBJ1-2 15 TRBV7-6 - - CASSPRDPGLEGYTF TGTGCCAGCAGCCCCCGGGATCCGGGGCTGGAAGGCTACACCTTC
TRBJ2-1 14 TRBV7-8 TRBD1 - CASSRDRVDGEQFF TGTGCCAGCAGCCGGGACAGGGTGGACGGTGAGCAGTTCTTC
TRBJ2-7 16 TRBV20-1 TRBD2 once CSARDTGGVYSYEQYF TGCAGTGCTAGAGATACTGGGGGGGTCTATTCCTACGAGCAGTACTTC
TRBJ1-4 13 TRBV4-1 - - CASSLESNEKLFF TGCGCCAGCAGCCTTGAGTCGAATGAAAAACTGTTTTTT
TRBJ2-7 14 TRBV28 TRBD2 once CASSLSGSNYEQYF TGTGCCAGCAGTTTAAGCGGGAGTAACTACGAGCAGTACTTC
TRBJ2-3 15 TRBV7-9 - - CASSPTGISTDTQYF TGTGCCAGCAGCCCTACAGGGATTTCGACAGATACGCAGTATTTT
TRBJ1-1 13 TRBV11-2 - - CASSPSMRTEAFF TGTGCCAGCAGCCCCTCTATGAGAACTGAAGCTTTCTTT
TRBJ2-7 15 TRBV4-1 - - CASSQVSANSYEQYF TGCGCCAGCAGCCAAGTTAGCGCGAACTCCTACGAGCAGTACTTC
TRBJ1-1 15 TRBV5-1 - - CASSDELGGTYEAFF TGCGCCAGCAGCGATGAACTTGGTGGGACATATGAAGCTTTCTTT